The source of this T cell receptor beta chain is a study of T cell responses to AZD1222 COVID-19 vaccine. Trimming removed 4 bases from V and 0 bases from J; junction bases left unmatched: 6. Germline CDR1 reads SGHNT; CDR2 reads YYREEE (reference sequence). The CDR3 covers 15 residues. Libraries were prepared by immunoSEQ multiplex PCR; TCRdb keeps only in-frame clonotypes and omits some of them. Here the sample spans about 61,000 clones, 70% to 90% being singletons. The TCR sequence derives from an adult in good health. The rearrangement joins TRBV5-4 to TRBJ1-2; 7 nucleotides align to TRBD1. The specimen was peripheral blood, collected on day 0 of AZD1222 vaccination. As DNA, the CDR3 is TGTGCCAGCAGCGGACAGGCCGAAACTAACTATGGCTACACCTTC. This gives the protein CASSGQAETNYGYTF.